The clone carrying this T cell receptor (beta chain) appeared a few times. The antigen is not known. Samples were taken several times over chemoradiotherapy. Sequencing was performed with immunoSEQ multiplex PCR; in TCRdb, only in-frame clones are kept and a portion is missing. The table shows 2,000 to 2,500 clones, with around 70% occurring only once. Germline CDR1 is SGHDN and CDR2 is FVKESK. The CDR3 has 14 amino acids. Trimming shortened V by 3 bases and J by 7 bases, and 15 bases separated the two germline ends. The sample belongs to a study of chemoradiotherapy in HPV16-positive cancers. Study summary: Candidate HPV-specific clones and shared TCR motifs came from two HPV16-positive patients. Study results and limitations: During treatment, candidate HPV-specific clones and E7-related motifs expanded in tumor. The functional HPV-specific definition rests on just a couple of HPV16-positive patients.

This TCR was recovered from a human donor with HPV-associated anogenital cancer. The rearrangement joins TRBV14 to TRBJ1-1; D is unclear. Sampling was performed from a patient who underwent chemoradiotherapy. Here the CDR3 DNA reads TGTGCCAGCAGCCAGGAGCTTGGACGGAGTGAAGCTTTCTTT. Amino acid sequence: CASSQELGRSEAFF.